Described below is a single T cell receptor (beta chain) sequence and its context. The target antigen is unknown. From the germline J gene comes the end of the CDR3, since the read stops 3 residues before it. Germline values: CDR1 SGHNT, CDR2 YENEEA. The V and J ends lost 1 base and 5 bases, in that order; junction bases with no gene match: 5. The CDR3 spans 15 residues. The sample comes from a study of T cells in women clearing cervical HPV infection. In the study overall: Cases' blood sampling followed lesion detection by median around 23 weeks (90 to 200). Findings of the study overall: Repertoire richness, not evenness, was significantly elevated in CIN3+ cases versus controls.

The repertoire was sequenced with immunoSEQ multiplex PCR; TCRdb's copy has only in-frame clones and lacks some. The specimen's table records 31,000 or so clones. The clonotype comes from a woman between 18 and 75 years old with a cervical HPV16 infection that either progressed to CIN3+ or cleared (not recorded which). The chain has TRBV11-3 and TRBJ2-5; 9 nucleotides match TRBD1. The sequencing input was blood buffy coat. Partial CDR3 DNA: TGTGCCAGCAGCTTAGCAACAGGGGGCCGGGAGACC. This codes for CASSLATGGRET. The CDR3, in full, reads CASSLATGGRETQYF.